These 25 T cell receptor beta chains were all obtained from the same sample, sequenced in a study of cytomegalovirus exposure and HLA in healthy donors. The PCR had 60 Vbeta and 13 Jbeta primers. Only in-frame clones appear in the TCRdb table, and some are missing; sequencing was by immunoSEQ multiplex PCR. This sample has more than 95,000 clones, with over 60% found just once. Sequencing used PBMCs. These receptors were taken from a woman in her fifties or sixties in good health and CMV-seropositive.

The V and J genes are TRBV6-1 and TRBJ2-1, with TRBD2 identical over 13 bases. Trimming took 7 bases from V and 6 from J; bases not matched to a gene: 3. This CDR3 contains 14 residues. CDR1 and CDR2 from the germline V gene are MNHNS and SASEGT. The CDR3 loop reads CASKRTSGSNEQFF. The CDR3 DNA reads TGTGCCAGCAAGAGGACTAGCGGGAGCAATGAGCAGTTCTTC.

The V gene is TRBV12-5, the J gene TRBJ1-5; unclear D gene. Trimming shortened V by 1 base and J by 1 base, and 5 bases separated the two germline ends. This CDR3 is 14 amino acids long. Germline-derived CDR1 and CDR2 are LGHNT and FRNRAP. The CDR3 DNA reads TGTGCTAGTGGTTTGGCCGGGAGCAATCAGCCCCAGCATTTT. It translates to CASGLAGSNQPQHF.

V is TRBV28 and J is TRBJ2-1; D is ambiguous. The CDR3 sequence is 14 residues long. V was cut by 2 bases and J by 4 bases, with 9 bases left in between. Germline CDR1 is MDHEN and CDR2 is SYDVKM. CDR3 sequence (DNA): TGTGCCAGCAGTTTAGGAGCCGATTACAATGAGCAGTTCTTC. Amino acids: CASSLGADYNEQFF.

The DNA for the CDR3 is TGTGCCAGCAGCCCCGGTCTCTCTGGGGCCAACGTCCTGACTTTC. It yields the protein CASSPGLSGANVLTF. The chain links TRBV4-2 to TRBJ2-6; the D is unclear. This CDR3 is built from 15 residues. The V gene's germline CDR1 is LGHNA and CDR2 YNFKEQ. Trimming left V 4 bases short and J 0 bases short, with 7 bases between.

V is TRBV4-3 and J is TRBJ2-5; perhaps TRBD2 as D (6 bases). This CDR3 comprises 17 residues. Trimming shortened V by 1 base and J by 1 base, and 16 bases separated the two germline ends. Per germline, CDR1 LGHNA and CDR2 YSLEER. CDR3 in DNA: TGCGCCAGCAGCCAAGTTTCGTCATCCGGGGGCCAAGAGACCCAGTACTTC. Translating gives CASSQVSSSGGQETQYF.

The rearrangement uses TRBV5-1 and TRBJ2-5, with 10 bases fitting TRBD1. Germline-derived CDR1 and CDR2 are SGHRS and YFSETQ. Germline trimming cut 2 bases from V and 3 bases from J; bases unmatched to any gene: 4. This CDR3 contains 15 residues. The chain's CDR3 is CASSFPGTGEETQYF. The CDR3, as DNA: TGCGCCAGCAGCTTTCCTGGGACAGGGGAAGAGACCCAGTACTTC.

The V gene is TRBV9, the J gene TRBJ2-1, with TRBD2 matching over 8 bases. Germline values: CDR1 SGDLS, CDR2 YYNGEE. This CDR3 is 15 amino acids long. After removal of 2 bases from V and 2 bases from J, the junction contained 3 bases not matched to a gene. CDR3 region: CASSVRGGTYNEQFF. The DNA of the CDR3 is TGTGCCAGCAGCGTCCGGGGGGGCACCTACAATGAGCAGTTCTTC.

This chain connects TRBV5-5 to TRBJ2-7, with D possibly matching TRBD2 (6 bases). Germline V gene sequence: CDR1 SGHKS, CDR2 YYEKEE (reference sequence). The CDR3 has 14 amino acids. Trimming took 2 bases from V and 5 from J, leaving 14 bases between them. This CDR3 is CASSLVTRGDEQYF. The DNA of the CDR3 is TGTGCCAGCAGCTTAGTGACTAGAGGGGACGAGCAGTACTTC.

V gene TRBV6-4 combines with J gene TRBJ1-1; D not certain. CDR1 MRHNA and CDR2 SNTAGT come from the germline V gene. V shed 5 bases and J shed 2 bases, with 9 bases lying between them. The CDR3 spans 13 residues. CDR3 residues: CASSSQENTEAFF. In DNA, the CDR3 is TGTGCCAGCAGTTCTCAGGAAAACACTGAAGCTTTCTTT.

This chain uses TRBV30 with TRBJ1-6, with D uncertain. V lost 7 bases to trimming and J lost 0 bases, with 10 bases between them. The CDR3 totals 14 residues. Looked up from germline, CDR1 is GTSNPN and CDR2 is SVGIG (reference sequence). CDR3 protein: CASHGVSYNSPLHF. CDR3 nucleotides: TGTGCCTCCCACGGGGTCTCCTATAATTCACCCCTCCACTTT.

The gene calls are TRBV6-5 and TRBJ1-3; a possible D gene is TRBD1 (6 bases). The V gene lost 6 bases and the J gene lost 0 bases, with 9 bases spanning the gap. The CDR3 is 14 amino acids. Germline V gives CDR1 MNHEY, CDR2 SVGAGI. As DNA, the CDR3 is TGTGCCAGCAGCGGACAGTTCTCTGGAAACACCATATATTTT. As protein: CASSGQFSGNTIYF.

The chain has TRBV9 and TRBJ2-7; D possibly corresponds to TRBD1 (7 bases). Germline CDR1 is SGDLS and CDR2 is YYNGEE. V was pared by 3 bases and J by 2 bases, with 33 bases between. This CDR3 comprises 21 residues. The CDR3 is CASSAGEGGRKYGQGAYEQYF. The CDR3 coding sequence is TGTGCCAGCAGCGCGGGGGAAGGGGGCAGGAAGTATGGGCAGGGGGCCTACGAGCAGTACTTC.

About this clone itself: Its ends do not fully match the called genes, so a read error is possible. This specimen includes other DNA sequences encoding the same CDR3. The chain couples TRBV4-3 to TRBJ2-7; D is perhaps TRBD1 (6 bases). The CDR3 is 13 amino acids. Germline lookup yields CDR1 LGHNA and CDR2 YSLEER. The CDR3 coding sequence is TGCGCCAGCAGCCAGGATCAGGCCAGGGGTCGTAGCTTC. This encodes CASSQDQARGRSF.

The V and J genes are TRBV5-6 and TRBJ1-1; 10 bases align to TRBD1. CDR1 SGHDT and CDR2 YYEEEE come from the germline V gene. The ends lost 4 bases at V and 10 bases at J; junction bases unmatched: 10. The CDR3 covers 14 residues. This CDR3 reads CASSTDRGAVGAFF. The CDR3 DNA reads as TGTGCCAGCAGCACGGACAGGGGGGCCGTAGGAGCTTTCTTT.

The chain uses TRBV15 and TRBJ2-7, with D possibly matching TRBD1 (6 bases). The CDR3 loop spans 14 amino acids. Germline assignment: CDR1 LNHNV and CDR2 YYDKDF (reference sequence). Deletions cut 4 bases from V and 0 bases from J, with 10 bases between. The CDR3 DNA reads TGTGCCACCAGCATCGGGACACACTCCTACGAGCAGTACTTC. This encodes CATSIGTHSYEQYF.

This clone was observed a few times. V usage is TRBV6-5 and J usage is TRBJ1-5; D might be TRBD1 (6 bases). There are 13 residues in the CDR3. CDR1 and CDR2 from the germline V gene are MNHEY and SVGAGI. The V and J ends lost 6 bases and 6 bases respectively, with 12 bases between them. CDR3 residues: CASSPGEPQPQHF. CDR3 DNA: TGTGCCAGCAGCCCAGGGGAGCCTCAGCCCCAGCATTTT.

The chain joins TRBV7-2 to TRBJ1-5; D may be TRBD1 (6 bases). Trimming removed 0 bases at V and 7 bases at J, with 10 bases between. Germline V gene lookup returns CDR1 SGHTA and CDR2 FQGNSA. The CDR3 is 14 amino acids. DNA of the CDR3: TGTGCCAGCAGCTTAGCGGGGGGGGGCCAGCCCCAGCATTTT. This gives the protein CASSLAGGGQPQHF. Looking up the rest from reference TRBV7-2 and TRBJ1-5 gives the full variable domain: GAGVSQSPSNKVTEKGKDVELRCDPISGHTALYWYRQSLGQGLEFLIYFQGNSAPDKSGLPSDRFSAERTGGSVSTLTIQRTQQEDSAVYLCASSLAGGGQPQHFGDGTRLSIL.

The sample holds a few counts of this clone. This sequence joins TRBV5-4 and TRBJ1-6, with D unresolved. The V gene lost 4 bases and the J gene lost 7 bases, with 9 bases spanning the gap. The CDR3 totals 13 residues. Germline CDR1 SGHNT, CDR2 YYREEE (reference sequence). The CDR3 region is CASSPTSNSPLHF. The CDR3 DNA sequence: TGTGCCAGCAGCCCGACAAGCAATTCACCCCTCCACTTT.

This clone showed up just once. The chain uses TRBV9 and TRBJ1-1; TRBD1 agrees at 9 bases. After removal of 3 bases from V and 4 bases from J, the junction contained 10 bases not matched to a gene. Per the germline V gene, CDR1 is SGDLS and CDR2 is YYNGEE. The CDR3 has 16 residues. The chain's CDR3 is CASSEGTGRLVTEAFF. Written as DNA, the CDR3 is TGTGCCAGCAGCGAGGGGACAGGGCGGCTGGTCACTGAAGCTTTCTTT.

This clone was seen a few times. The J gene is TRBJ2-7, the V gene TRBV19; 8 positions match TRBD2. The CDR3 is 15 residues long. CDR1 and CDR2 from the germline V gene are LNHDA and SQIVND (reference sequence). V was pared by 1 base and J by 2 bases, with 4 bases of the junction left unmatched. The CDR3 nucleotides read TGTGCCAGTAGTATAGGACGGGGGGGTGCCTACGAGCAGTACTTC. Translation gives CASSIGRGGAYEQYF.

The chain couples TRBV4-1 to TRBJ2-7; 7 bases match TRBD1. Germline V lookup: CDR1 MGHRA, CDR2 YSYEKL. This CDR3 comprises 16 residues. V was clipped by 2 bases and J by 1 base; unmatched bases: 8. This CDR3 reads CASSQRERDRSYEQYF. The CDR3 DNA reads TGCGCCAGCAGCCAACGCGAAAGGGACAGATCCTACGAGCAGTACTTC.

This sequence joins TRBV5-1 and TRBJ2-5, with 7 positions matching TRBD2. J gave up 5 bases and V 4 bases, and 14 bases lay outside the gene matches. This CDR3 comprises 16 residues. Germline CDR1 reads SGHRS; CDR2 reads YFSETQ. For the CDR3, the DNA is TGCGCCAGCAGCCCCCGGCAGGGCGGGAGTTGGGAGACCCAGTACTTC. It specifies CASSPRQGGSWETQYF.

The V and J genes are TRBV19 and TRBJ2-5; D may be TRBD2 (5 bases). The CDR3 runs 13 residues. Germline values: CDR1 LNHDA, CDR2 SQIVND (reference sequence). Trimming took 9 bases from V and 7 from J, leaving 18 bases between them. The CDR3 sequence is CASASRLKGTQYF. CDR3 DNA sequence: TGTGCCAGCGCGTCGCGACTAAAGGGGACCCAGTACTTC.

The DNA for the CDR3 is TGTGCCAGCAGCCAAGCCCCTAGCGGGAACTACAATGAGCAGTTCTTC. Protein: CASSQAPSGNYNEQFF. The chain recombines TRBV4-2 with TRBJ2-1, with 9 bases aligning to TRBD2. The CDR3 extends over 16 amino acids. J gave up 3 bases and V 1 base, and 4 bases lay outside the gene matches. CDR1 is LGHNA and CDR2 is YNFKEQ in the germline V gene.

V is TRBV2 and J is TRBJ1-2, with 7 bases lining up with TRBD1. CDR3 size: 14 residues. Trimming cost V 5 bases and J 5 bases; bases outside gene matches: 8. The germline gives CDR1 SNHLY, CDR2 FYNNEI. The CDR3 DNA sequence: TGTGCCAGCAGTTCCGAGGGACAGTCTTATGGCTACACCTTC. Translating it yields CASSSEGQSYGYTF.